This T cell receptor beta chain was identified in a study of T cell responses to AZD1222 COVID-19 vaccine. Repertoires were generated with immunoSEQ multiplex PCR, while TCRdb's copy carries only in-frame clones and drops some. The data hold just under 150,000 clones, with roughly 86% observed a single time. Germline CDR1 is SGHDT and CDR2 is YYEEEE. Trimming cost V 4 bases and J 2 bases, with 17 bases left between them. The CDR3 covers 16 residues. This sample comprised peripheral blood, obtained 28 days after the second dose of the MenACWY control vaccine. The chain links TRBV5-6 to TRBJ2-3; no reliable D call. This receptor was identified in an adult who received the MenACWY meningococcal vaccine as a control. As DNA, the CDR3 is TGTGCCAGCAGCCCTCTCGCAGGAACCTTCACAGATACGCAGTATTTT. Its translation: CASSPLAGTFTDTQYF.